Shown below are 6 T cell receptor beta chains from a single sample sequenced in a study of blood T cell repertoires in COVID-19. Libraries were prepared by immunoSEQ multiplex PCR; TCRdb keeps only in-frame clonotypes and omits some of them. The table includes 30,000 to 45,000 clones, 78% detected once. The sequencing sample was made of peripheral blood. The receptors shown here come from a man in his sixties with acute or convalescent COVID-19.

The chain has TRBV6-1 and TRBJ2-7, with 8 positions matching TRBD2. Germline V gives CDR1 MNHNS, CDR2 SASEGT. J gave up 3 bases and V 4 bases, and 5 bases lay outside the gene matches. This CDR3 has 14 amino acids. The CDR3 here is CASSVAGLSYEQYF. The CDR3 nucleotides are TGTGCCAGCAGTGTAGCGGGACTCAGCTACGAGCAGTACTTC.

The CDR3 nucleotides read TGTGCCAGCAGCTTTTTAACTAGCGACAATGAGCAGTTCTTC. It specifies CASSFLTSDNEQFF. The chain carries TRBV5-6 and TRBJ2-1, with TRBD2 matching 7 bases. The CDR3 covers 14 residues. The V and J ends lost 2 bases and 5 bases, in that order; junction bases with no gene match: 4. The germline CDR1 and CDR2 sequences are SGHDT and YYEEEE.

This clone was counted a few times. This chain links TRBV5-1 with TRBJ2-7, with 10 bases matching TRBD2. CDR1 SGHRS and CDR2 YFSETQ come from the germline V gene. The CDR3 consists of 16 residues. Germline trimming cut 0 bases from V and 7 bases from J; bases unmatched to any gene: 10. CDR3 sequence (DNA): TGCGCCAGCAGCTTGGCCGCGACTAGCGGGTTCGGGGAGCAGTACTTC. Translation: CASSLAATSGFGEQYF.

This clone was counted a single time. This sequence joins TRBV4-3 and TRBJ2-3; weak D call: TRBD1 (5 bases). The germline CDR1 and CDR2 sequences are LGHNA and YSLEER. Trimming removed 1 base at V and 6 bases at J, with 14 bases between. There are 15 residues in the CDR3. This CDR3 is CASSQGSGAADTQYF. CDR3 DNA sequence: TGCGCCAGCAGCCAAGGTTCTGGGGCAGCCGATACGCAGTATTTT.

The chain links TRBV6-5 to TRBJ1-1; 8 bases are shared with TRBD1. The length of the CDR3 is 12 residues. With V trimmed by 6 bases and J by 11 bases, 8 bases remained unmatched. Germline V gives CDR1 MNHEY, CDR2 SVGAGI. The CDR3 coding sequence is TGTGCCAGCAGACAGGGGGTCGAGAGTGCTTTCTTT. Protein: CASRQGVESAFF.

The chain combines TRBV11-3 with TRBJ2-1, with 14 bases identical to TRBD2. V gave up 5 bases and J gave up 8 bases; unmatched junction bases: 5. Germline-derived CDR1 and CDR2 are SGHNT and YENEEA. The CDR3 loop spans 15 amino acids. In DNA, the CDR3 is TGTGCCAGCAGCGTGGGACTAGCGGGAGTCGATGAGCAGTTCTTC. This codes for CASSVGLAGVDEQFF.